This T cell receptor beta chain originates from a study of Tregs in tolerant kidney transplant recipients (dated by TCRdb to about 2019). Broadly, across the study: TCRbeta sequencing was used in the study to identify donor-specific regulatory T cells before combined kidney and bone marrow transplantation, and the identified cells were then tracked after transplant. General conclusions and limits of the study: Biological reproducibility was not directly addressed, though technical replication error appeared minimal. Because only a small number of patients were included, the study had limitations, and the results will need to be validated in larger populations as well as under other immunosuppression protocols. In tolerant patients, donor-specific Tregs expanded more than Tregs overall, which suggests antigen-driven rather than nonspecific expansion. For some patients the PCR primers changed over time, which made it impossible to compare the samples from those patients at the nucleotide level. The most biologically relevant and donor-specific TCRbeta repertoire appeared to be identified by expanding Tregs with activated donor B cells.

For TCRbeta CDR3 sequencing, genomic DNA from the sorted cells was extracted using the QIAGEN DNeasy Blood and Tissue Kit. High-throughput TCRbeta CDR3 sequencing, including PCR amplification with bias correction and internal controls, was performed commercially through immunoSEQ. Turning to the authors' computational methods: A unique productive TCRbeta sequence was defined by the CDR3 nucleotide sequence when primers matched, and otherwise by the CDR3 amino acid sequence together with the Vbeta and Jbeta genes. To correct for sorting error, sequences found in more than one sorted population at a frequency ratio of 2:1 or less were discarded, and the remaining shared sequences were assigned to the population with the higher frequency. A sequence counted as donor-reactive if, in CFSE-low cells, the sequence had a frequency of at least 0.01% and was expanded at least 5-fold compared with unstimulated cells. Jensen-Shannon divergence calculated on the top 100 TCRbeta sequences ranked by frequency was used to measure repertoire divergence. For samples with multiple sequencing runs, sorting error was corrected in each run separately before the runs were combined. Imported from immuneACCESS, the table was reduced by TCRdb to in-frame sequences with V and J called. These copies leave out some clones; in studies compared against another copy, an unresolved V gene accounts for under half, and the cause of the remainder is not known. D and trimming come from the DNA, and the V and J calls and clone size come from that table. The sample data list 75,000 to 100,000 clones, and roughly 93% of these were observed just once. The top ten clonotypes cover roughly 1.7% of the sample.

With regard to this clone: This receptor's antigen is unknown. No clone much larger than this one lies a single base away; base qualities are absent.

The trim is 8 bases for V and 5 bases for J, with a gap of 17 bases between the germline ends. CDR3 length: 14 amino acids, cysteine to phenylalanine. The read is trimmed to its CDR3 DNA, 42 bases read in frame from base 1. Reading the germline V gene gives CDR1 SGHNT and CDR2 YENEEA. The transplants used related donors with nonmyeloablative bone marrow transplantation, and mixed chimerism in the human trials was transient. Thawed PBMCs were FACS-sorted into unstimulated Tregs (CD4+CD25+CD127-), CD4+ non-Tregs (CD4+CD25-), CD4 cells and CD8 cells. The patients were a few recipients of combined kidney and bone marrow transplants from the ITN036ST trial, and samples were available only for these trial subjects. Healthy control blood was processed to PBMCs by Ficoll density gradient and cryopreserved, and patient PBMCs were collected before and after transplant.

The chain joins TRBV11-3 to TRBJ2-3, with the D gene not clear enough to name. This TCR was recovered from a human patient who received a combined kidney and bone marrow transplant. After a transplant, the donor of the graft may account for some T cells. Here the sequenced sample was CD4+ T cells from blood (PBMCs), taken 12 months after the transplant. At the DNA level, the sequence is TGTGCCAGCTCCCCGACACTGGTGGGAGATACGCAGTATTTT. It encodes CASSPTLVGDTQYF. Reference TRBV11-3 and TRBJ2-3 genes cover what lies past the CDR3, so the full variable domain is EAGVVQSPRYKIIEKKQPVAFWCNPISGHNTLYWYLQNLGQGPELLIRYENEEAVDDSQLPKDRFSAERLKGVDSTLKIQPAELGDSAVYLCASSPTLVGDTQYFGPGTRLTVL.